This TCR beta chain was identified during a study of cytomegalovirus exposure and HLA in healthy donors (dated by TCRdb to the late 2010s). As for the study more broadly: An earlier analysis of approximately 590 of the donors reported 250 to 300 Gb of sequence data and around 120 million unique TCR beta sequences from roughly 200 million T cells. Roughly 300 gigabases of sequencing data and tens of millions of unique TCR sequences were included in an early release covering about 600 HLA-typed donors. Of the roughly 400 genotyped donors, about 84% fell in the genetic ancestry cluster associated with self-reported Caucasian donors. The study was designed to test whether signatures of past pathogen exposure could be identified by cataloging public T cell receptors. Using immunosequencing, the study profiled T cell repertoires from 640 or so subjects and related those repertoires to cytomegalovirus serostatus. In addition to the first cohort of 666 subjects, a separate validation cohort of 120 different subjects was used. To predict cytomegalovirus infection status, the study combined high-throughput TCR immunosequencing, statistical association of individual TCRs with disease status, and machine learning. To study patterns of TCR occurrence, a later analysis re-analyzed previously published TCR beta repertoires from around 700 donors and added high-resolution HLA genotyping. Rather than using new phenotypic data, the later analysis identified candidate immune exposures from TCR beta sequences and from how often those sequences occurred across donors. To decide whether each TCR beta V gene segment behaved as functional or pseudogenic, an earlier analysis of several hundred of the donors relied on high-throughput TCR beta sequencing. Donor age, sex, ethnicity and CMV serostatus were compiled alongside the repertoire data. A later genetic analysis used genome-wide SNP genotypes for about three fifths of the 666 donors, treating that subset as a discovery cohort. All discovery cohort repertoires had been generated using a single sequencing platform. HLA typing covered class I and class II loci at four-digit resolution. The number of typed donors differed by locus: about 620-640 for A, B, C, DRB1 and DQB1; 500 to 550 for DQA1; about 600 for DPA1; and some 450 for DPB1. Several DR-DQ haplotypes were treated as single units for association and clustering because of strong linkage in the cohort. Among about 360 genotyped donors of the cohort, an average of 235,054 unique TCR beta nucleotide sequences were sequenced per donor, roughly 18% of them non-productive.

The cohort consisted of more than 650 healthy bone marrow donors. All cohort members were sampled while nominally healthy, although unrecorded immune exposures were likely present. The donor tested CMV seronegative, placing the donor among the 350 or so seronegative members of the cohort. A peripheral blood sample was collected from each donor, and TCR beta sequencing was performed on peripheral blood mononuclear cells. The Qiagen DNeasy Blood Extraction Kit was used to extract genomic DNA from the blood cell samples. Library preparation employed the immunoSEQ multiplex PCR assay. The multiplex PCR relied on a mix of 60 forward primers for TCR Vbeta segments and 13 reverse primers for TCR Jbeta segments. Amplification of the CDR3 region of rearranged TCR beta genes was performed with a multiplex PCR assay on genomic DNA. The amplified TCR beta libraries were sequenced on the Illumina HiSeq System as 87-base-pair reads. The study's processing was this. In a later analysis, tens of millions of unique TCR beta chains were counted across the 650 to 750 repertoires, and roughly 10 million of these chains were shared by at least two donors. Raw reads were error-corrected and collapsed into unique sequences by a nearest-neighbor algorithm in which closely related sequences were merged to remove PCR and sequencing errors. Alignment of CDR3 sequences to IMGT reference sequences was used to assign V, D and J gene segments. For a sequence to be retained, a match of at least six nucleotides to both a V gene segment and a J gene segment was required. A rearrangement was called productive if the CDR3 had no stop codons and remained in frame with V and J, and every other rearrangement was called non-productive. CDR3 was defined according to IMGT convention as the region running from the second conserved V-encoded cysteine to the conserved J-encoded phenylalanine. The earlier analysis of about 530 of the donors excluded any sequence lacking an unambiguous match to a single V gene segment. In an earlier analysis of several hundred of the donors, V segments were called functional above 56.7% productive rearrangements and were called segregating when the between-donor standard deviation exceeded 5%. A statistical classification framework was built for diagnosing cytomegalovirus status from the catalog of TCR beta chain sequences. In a later analysis, TCR nucleotide sequences were compared against IMGT/GENE-DB human TR gene sequences so that V and J genes could be assigned. Using the TCRdist pipeline, a later analysis assigned CDR3 sequences along with most-parsimonious VDJ recombination scenarios. In a later analysis, each TCR beta chain was defined by its CDR3 amino acid sequence together with its V-gene family, and reads without a unique V-gene family were excluded. In a later analysis, some 600 highly shared, low-generation-probability nucleotide sequences were removed to address suspected cross-contamination and a sequencing artifact. For each public chain, a later analysis derived a clonal expansion index from normalized ranks of inferred template counts within each repertoire. In a later analysis, generation probabilities were computed with a VDJ recombination model fitted to out-of-frame rearrangements, and the resulting probabilities were checked against IGoR. Hypergeometric tests were used in a later analysis to score TCR-TCR, TCR-HLA and TCR-CMV co-occurrence, with a repertoire-size bias correction applied to the TCR pairs. To estimate false discovery rates, a later analysis permuted the HLA or CMV assignments 20 times. A later analysis grouped co-occurring TCRs with DBSCAN, adding TCRdist sequence similarity when clustering within HLA-allele-positive subsets. Co-occurrence clustering excluded repertoires with fewer than 30,000 or more than 120,000 public chains, plus five with anomalous nucleotide sharing. TCRdb took this table from immuneACCESS and kept in-frame rearrangements with V and J called. Such tables lack part of the clones; where checked against another copy, unresolved V genes explain under half of the gap, and the rest is unexplained. That table supplies the V and J calls and clone size; D and trimming were determined from the DNA. The table held for this sample gives about 140,000 clones. Approximately 0.88% of the sample lies in the top ten.

As regards this clone: Its specific antigen is unknown.

The full study reports these points: Because counts were too low, some 17 rarely observed V segments, including chromosome 9 orphons, were excluded from the earlier analysis of some 540 of the donors. A cluster of highly shared sequence variants was judged likely to be a technical artifact of the sequencing pipeline. Correlated functional status among segregating V segments might reflect linkage disequilibrium, but an unknown experimental factor could not be ruled out. Because the 87-base-pair reads could not distinguish some IMGT-functional V segments, including TRBV6-2 and TRBV6-3, those segments were excluded. According to a later analysis, TCR association rates differed among HLA loci, with DRB1 alleles showing the most associated TCRs and HLA-C alleles showing the fewest. In a later analysis, around 17,000 TCR beta sequences were associated with specific HLA alleles at a false discovery rate of 0.05. CMV serostatus was the only immune exposure information available for the cohort. In the study, 150 to 200 TCR beta chains were listed as associated with cytomegalovirus. Sequencing depth was assumed to be roughly uniform across donors in the presence/absence analyses, though that assumption may not hold. When HLA alleles, especially DR and DQ, strongly co-occurred, TCR associations were difficult to assign to individual alleles. According to a later genetic analysis, donors in an Asian-associated ancestry cluster had fewer N-insertions in productive TCRs than the approximately 710-donor mean. In a later analysis, several top co-occurrence clusters were reported to appear linked to parvovirus B19, influenza, CMV and Epstein-Barr virus. According to a later analysis, most CMV-associated TCR beta chains appeared to be HLA-restricted, and the HLA associations seemed to be driven largely by CMV exposure. HLA typing was unavailable for some donors at each locus, so association tests used only the typed subset. A few of the identified cytomegalovirus-associated TCR beta chains were confirmed in vitro to be specific for cytomegalovirus antigens. In an earlier analysis of around 600 of the donors, most TCR beta V segments appeared in productive rearrangements about 87% or about 30% of the time, broadly matching IMGT annotations. In a later analysis, HLA-associated TCR beta chains showed more clonal expansion and lower generation probabilities than non-associated chains that were equally common. It was suggested by the authors that the approach could potentially be generalized to other disease states and immunological phenotypes. A further reported finding was that TCR beta sequences accurately predicted the HLA-A and HLA-B alleles for most subjects in the first cohort. V-gene and J-gene trimming of TCR beta chains was associated with a missense DCLRE1C variant in a later genetic analysis, and the association was replicated in an independent cohort. Across donors, most TCR sequences were observed very rarely, whereas some public TCRs were present in many individuals. This cohort had only TCR beta chains sequenced, and the lack of alpha or paired-chain data limited which features could be detected. The classifier was reported to diagnose cytomegalovirus status with high specificity and sensitivity in both the original cohort and the validation cohort.

The CDR3, cysteine through phenylalanine, is 18 amino acids long. This entry keeps only the CDR3 DNA: 54 bases, framed from base 1. V is trimmed back by 3 bases and J by 4 bases, and the junction contains 12 bases that no gene match accounts for. CDR1 and CDR2 were assigned from the germline V gene as SGHDT and YYEEEE. The rearrangement combines TRBV5-6 with TRBJ2-1; the central 11 bases match TRBD2. What was sequenced was PBMCs. The sequence was collected from a male donor in good health and CMV-seronegative. The CDR3 region reads CASSSAVASGRPYNEQFF. The bases are TGTGCCAGCAGCTCCGCAGTGGCTAGCGGGAGGCCTTACAATGAGCAGTTCTTC.